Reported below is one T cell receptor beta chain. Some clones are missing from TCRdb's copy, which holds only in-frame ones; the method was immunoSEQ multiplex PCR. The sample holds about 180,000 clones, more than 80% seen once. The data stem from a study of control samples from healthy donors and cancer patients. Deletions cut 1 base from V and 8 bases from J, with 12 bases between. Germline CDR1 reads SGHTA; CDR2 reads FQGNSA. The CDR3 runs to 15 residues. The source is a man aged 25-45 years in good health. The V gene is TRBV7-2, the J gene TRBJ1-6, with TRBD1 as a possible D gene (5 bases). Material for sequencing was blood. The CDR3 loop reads CASSLEGTVDSPLHF. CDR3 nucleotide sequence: TGTGCCAGCAGCTTAGAAGGGACCGTAGATTCACCCCTCCACTTT.